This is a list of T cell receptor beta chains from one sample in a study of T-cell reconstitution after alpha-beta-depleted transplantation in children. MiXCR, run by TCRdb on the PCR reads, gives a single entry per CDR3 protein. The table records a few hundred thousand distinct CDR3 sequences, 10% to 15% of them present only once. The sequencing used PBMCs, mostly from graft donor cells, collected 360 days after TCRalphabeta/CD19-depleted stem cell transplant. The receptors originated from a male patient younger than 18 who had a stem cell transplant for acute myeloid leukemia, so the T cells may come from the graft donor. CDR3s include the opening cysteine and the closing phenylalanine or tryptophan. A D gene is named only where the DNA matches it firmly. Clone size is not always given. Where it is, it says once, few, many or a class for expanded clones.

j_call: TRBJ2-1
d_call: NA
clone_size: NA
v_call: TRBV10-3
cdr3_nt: TGTGCCATCAGGTACGACAATGAGCAGTTCTTC
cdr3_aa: CAIRYDNEQFF

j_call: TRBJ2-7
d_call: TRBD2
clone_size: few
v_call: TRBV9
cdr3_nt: TGTGCCAGCAGCCCACCGGGAAGCGGGAGTTTGTACGAGCAGTACTTC
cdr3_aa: CASSPPGSGSLYEQYF

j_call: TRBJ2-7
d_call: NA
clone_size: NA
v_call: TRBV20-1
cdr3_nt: TGCAGTGCTAGCAAAACGAGCCCGCAGTACTTC
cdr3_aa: CSASKTSPQYF

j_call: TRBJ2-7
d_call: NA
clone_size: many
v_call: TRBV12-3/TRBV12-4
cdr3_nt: TGTGCCAGCAGTCCCGGACTACCTACCTACGAGCAGTACTTC
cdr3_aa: CASSPGLPTYEQYF

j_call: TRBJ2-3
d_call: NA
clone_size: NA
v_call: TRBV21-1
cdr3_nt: TGTGCCAGCAGCATGAGAGGTCCAGGTGCTAGCACAGATACGCAGTATTTT
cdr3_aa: CASSMRGPGASTDTQYF

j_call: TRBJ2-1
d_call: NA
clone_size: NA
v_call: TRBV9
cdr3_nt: TGTGCCAGCAGCCCCATGAGTAATGAGCAGTTCTTC
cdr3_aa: CASSPMSNEQFF

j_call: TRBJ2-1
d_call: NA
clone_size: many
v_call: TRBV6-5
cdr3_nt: TGTGCCAGCAGTTACGCCGGGACGTCGCGCAATGAGCAGTTCTTC
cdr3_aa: CASSYAGTSRNEQFF

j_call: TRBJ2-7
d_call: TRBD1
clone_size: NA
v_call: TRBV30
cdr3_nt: TGTGCCTGGCAAACAGGGGGCAGGGACTACGAGCAGTACTTC
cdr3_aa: CAWQTGGRDYEQYF

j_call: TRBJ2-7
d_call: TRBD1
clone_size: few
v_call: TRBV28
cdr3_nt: TGTGCCAGCGAACAGGGGTATCCTAGGGAGCAGTACTTC
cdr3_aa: CASEQGYPREQYF

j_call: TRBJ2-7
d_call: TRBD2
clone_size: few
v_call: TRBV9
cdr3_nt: TGTGCCAGCAGCGTAGGTGGGACTAGCGGGACCGAGCAGTACTTC
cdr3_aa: CASSVGGTSGTEQYF

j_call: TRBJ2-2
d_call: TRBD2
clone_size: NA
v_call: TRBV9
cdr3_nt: TGTGCCAGCAGCGTAGAAGCTAGCGGGATGGGGGAGCTGTTTTTT
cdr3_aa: CASSVEASGMGELFF

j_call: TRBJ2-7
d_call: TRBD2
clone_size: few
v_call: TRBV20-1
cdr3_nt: TGCAGTGCTAGGGGTCGGGGACTAGCGGGAGGGTTAAGCTCCTACGAGCAGTACTTC
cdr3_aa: CSARGRGLAGGLSSYEQYF

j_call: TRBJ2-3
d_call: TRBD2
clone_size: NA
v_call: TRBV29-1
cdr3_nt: TGCAGCGTGGAAGGACTAGCGGGAGGGCCGTTCTCGCAGTATTTT
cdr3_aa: CSVEGLAGGPFSQYF

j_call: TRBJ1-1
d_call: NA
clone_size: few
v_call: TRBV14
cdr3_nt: TGTGCCAGCAGCCAAGATCAGGTAACTGAAGCTTTCTTT
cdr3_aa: CASSQDQVTEAFF

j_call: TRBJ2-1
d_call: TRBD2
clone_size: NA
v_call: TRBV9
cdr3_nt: TGTGCCAGCACCCCGACAGGTTTACTAGCGGGAGAAGGTGAGCAGTTCTTC
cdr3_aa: CASTPTGLLAGEGEQFF

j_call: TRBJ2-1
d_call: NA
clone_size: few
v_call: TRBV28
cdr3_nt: TGTGCCAGCACACTGGGCAGGGAGGGGGGCAATGAGCAGTTCTTC
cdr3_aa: CASTLGREGGNEQFF

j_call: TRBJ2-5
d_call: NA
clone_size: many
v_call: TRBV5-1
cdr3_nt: TGCGCCAGCAGCTTGGGGCAAGAGACCCAGTACTTC
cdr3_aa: CASSLGQETQYF

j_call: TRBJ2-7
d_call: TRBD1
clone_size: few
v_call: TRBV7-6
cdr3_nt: TGTGCCAGCAGCTGGACCGGGACAGGTCAAAATTTTTCCTACGAGCAGTACTTC
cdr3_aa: CASSWTGTGQNFSYEQYF

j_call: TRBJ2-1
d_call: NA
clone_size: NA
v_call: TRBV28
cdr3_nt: TGTGCCAGCAGTTTACCCCCCGTGTATGAGCAGTTCTTC
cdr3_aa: CASSLPPVYEQFF

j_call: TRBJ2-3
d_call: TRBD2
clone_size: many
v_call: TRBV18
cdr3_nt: TGTGCCAGCAGCCCGACTAGCGGGAGCACAGATACGCAGTATTTT
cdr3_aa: CASSPTSGSTDTQYF

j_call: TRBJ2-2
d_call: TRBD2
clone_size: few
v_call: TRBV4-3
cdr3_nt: TGCGCCAGCAGCCAAGAGAGACTAGCGGGGATCACCGGGGAGCTGTTTTTT
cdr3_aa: CASSQERLAGITGELFF

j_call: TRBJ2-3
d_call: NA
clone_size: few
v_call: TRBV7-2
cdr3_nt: TGTGCCAGCAGCCCGAGGCGAGGGGGTGATACGCAGTATTTT
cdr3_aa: CASSPRRGGDTQYF

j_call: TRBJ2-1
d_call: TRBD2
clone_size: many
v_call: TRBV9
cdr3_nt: TGTGCCAGCAGCGATATCGCGACTAGCGGAAATGAGCAGTTCTTC
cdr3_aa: CASSDIATSGNEQFF

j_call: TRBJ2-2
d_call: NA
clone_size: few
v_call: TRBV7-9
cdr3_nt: TGTGCCAGCAGCTTCGGGTCAGGGGTTCTGATCACCGGGGAGCTGTTTTTT
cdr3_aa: CASSFGSGVLITGELFF

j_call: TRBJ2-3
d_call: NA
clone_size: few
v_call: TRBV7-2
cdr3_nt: TGTGCCAGCAGCTTAGGATTGCCGGGACGGGATACGCAGTATTTT
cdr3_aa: CASSLGLPGRDTQYF

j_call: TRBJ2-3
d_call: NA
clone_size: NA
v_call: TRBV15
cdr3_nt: TGTGCCACCCGTGGCGGGCTTAGCACAGATACGCAGTATTTT
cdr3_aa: CATRGGLSTDTQYF

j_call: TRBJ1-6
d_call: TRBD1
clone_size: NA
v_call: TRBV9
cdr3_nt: TGTGCCAGCAGCGCCGGGACAGGGGGAAATTCACCCCTCCACTTT
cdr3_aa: CASSAGTGGNSPLHF

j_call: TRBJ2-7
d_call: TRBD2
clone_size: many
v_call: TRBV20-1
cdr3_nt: TGCAGTGCTGTCCTAGCGGGAGCCCCCTACGAGCAGTACTTC
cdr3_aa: CSAVLAGAPYEQYF

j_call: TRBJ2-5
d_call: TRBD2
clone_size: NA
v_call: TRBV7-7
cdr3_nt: TGTGCTAGCAGCTTAACTCGGGGGGGAGAGACCCAGTACTTC
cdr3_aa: CASSLTRGGETQYF

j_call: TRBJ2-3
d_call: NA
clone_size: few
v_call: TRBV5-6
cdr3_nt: TGTGCCAGCAGCTTGGCGGGGATCGTGGATACGCAGTATTTT
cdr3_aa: CASSLAGIVDTQYF

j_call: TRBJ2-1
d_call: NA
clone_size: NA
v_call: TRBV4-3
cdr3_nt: TGCGCCAGCAGCCAAGGGAGGCAGGGTACGTCCAATGAGCAGTTCTTC
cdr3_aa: CASSQGRQGTSNEQFF

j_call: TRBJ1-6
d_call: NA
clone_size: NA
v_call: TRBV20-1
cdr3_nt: TGCAGTGCTAATCGGCCGGGGAGTAATAATTCACCCCTCCACTTT
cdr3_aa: CSANRPGSNNSPLHF

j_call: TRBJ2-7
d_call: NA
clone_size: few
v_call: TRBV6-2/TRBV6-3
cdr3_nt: TGTGCCAGCAGAGACCCGGGACAACCATCCTACGAGCAGTACTTC
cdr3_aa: CASRDPGQPSYEQYF

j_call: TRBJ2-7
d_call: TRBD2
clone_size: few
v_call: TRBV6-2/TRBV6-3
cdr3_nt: TGTGCCAGCAGTCAACGGACTAGCCCCAACTTC
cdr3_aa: CASSQRTSPNF

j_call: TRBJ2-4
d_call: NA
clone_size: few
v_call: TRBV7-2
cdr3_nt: TGTGCCAGCAGCTTCGACAGGCGTAAAAACATTCAGTACTTC
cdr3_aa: CASSFDRRKNIQYF

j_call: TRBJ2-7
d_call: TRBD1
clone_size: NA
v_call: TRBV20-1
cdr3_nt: TGCAGTGCGGATGACAGGGGGGGAAACTACGAGCAGTACTTC
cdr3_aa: CSADDRGGNYEQYF

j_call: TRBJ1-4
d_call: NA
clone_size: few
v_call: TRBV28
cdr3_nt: TGTGCCAGCAGTTCCCGGAAGGGCTGGGAAAAACTGTTTTTT
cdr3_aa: CASSSRKGWEKLFF

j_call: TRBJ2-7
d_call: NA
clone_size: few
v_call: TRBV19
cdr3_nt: TGTGCCAGTAAGTCGCCGTCCTACGAGCAGTACTTC
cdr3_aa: CASKSPSYEQYF

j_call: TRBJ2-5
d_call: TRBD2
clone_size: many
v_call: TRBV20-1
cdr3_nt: TGCAGTGCTAGAGTTGCGGGAGGAGGAAAAGAGACCCAGTACTTC
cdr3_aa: CSARVAGGGKETQYF

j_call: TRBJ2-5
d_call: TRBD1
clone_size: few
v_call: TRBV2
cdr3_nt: TGTGCCAGCAGGAACAGGGGGGAGTACCAAGAGACCCAGTACTTC
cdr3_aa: CASRNRGEYQETQYF

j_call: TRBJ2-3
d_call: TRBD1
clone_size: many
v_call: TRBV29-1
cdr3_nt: TGCAGCGTTGACGGGCCCGGACAGGGGACAGATACGCAGTATTTT
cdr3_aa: CSVDGPGQGTDTQYF

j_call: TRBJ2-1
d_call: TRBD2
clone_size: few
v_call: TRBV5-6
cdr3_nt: TGTGCCAGCAGCAACCGGACTAGCGGGAGAGAGAGGGATGAGCAGTTCTTC
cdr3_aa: CASSNRTSGRERDEQFF

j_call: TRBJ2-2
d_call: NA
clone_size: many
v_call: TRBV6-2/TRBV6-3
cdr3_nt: TGTGCCAGCAGTTTCTCCAGGGTTTACGGGGAGCTGTTTTTT
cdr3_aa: CASSFSRVYGELFF

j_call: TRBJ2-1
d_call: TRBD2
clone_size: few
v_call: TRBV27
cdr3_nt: TGTGCCAGCAGTCCAGTACTTAGCGGGACCTATAGGGAGGAGCAGTTCTTC
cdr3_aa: CASSPVLSGTYREEQFF

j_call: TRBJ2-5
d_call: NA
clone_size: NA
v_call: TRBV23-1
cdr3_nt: TGCGCCAGCAGGACCCTGGAGGAAGGGACCCAGTACTTC
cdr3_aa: CASRTLEEGTQYF

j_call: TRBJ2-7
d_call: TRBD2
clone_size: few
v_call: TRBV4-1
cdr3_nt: TGCGCCAGCAGCCAGACTAGCGGGATACATACCTACGAGCAGTACTTC
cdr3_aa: CASSQTSGIHTYEQYF

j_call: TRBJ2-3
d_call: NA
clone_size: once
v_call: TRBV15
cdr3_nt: TGTGAGAGGCGGGGCCCACTACGCTTCACAGATACGCAGTATTTT
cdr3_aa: CERRGPLRFTDTQYF

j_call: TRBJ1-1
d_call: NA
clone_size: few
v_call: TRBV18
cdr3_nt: TGTGCCAGCTCACCATTCCGGGGGTCGGGCACTGAAGCTTTCTTT
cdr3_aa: CASSPFRGSGTEAFF

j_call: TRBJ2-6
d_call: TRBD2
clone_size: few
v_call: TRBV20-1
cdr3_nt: TGCAGTGCCCGAGCGGGGGGGCGTTTTGGTTCTGGGGCCAACGTCCTGACTTTC
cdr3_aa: CSARAGGRFGSGANVLTF

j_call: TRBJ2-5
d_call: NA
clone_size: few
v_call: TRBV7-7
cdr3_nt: TGTGCTAGCAGCCGATTCCCCCAAGAGACCCAGTACTTC
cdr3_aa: CASSRFPQETQYF

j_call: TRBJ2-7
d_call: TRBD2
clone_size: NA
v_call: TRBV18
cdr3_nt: TGTGCCAGCTCACCACGACTAGCGAAGGCCGAGCAGTACTTC
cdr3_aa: CASSPRLAKAEQYF